This TCR beta chain was observed in a study of OX40 agonist ivuxolimab in advanced cancers. Whole-study context: Three patients, one with hepatocellular carcinoma and two with cutaneous melanoma, responded partially.

CDR3 length equals 15 residues. The germline V gene encodes CDR1 SGHTA and CDR2 FQGNSA. With V trimmed by 1 base and J by 6 bases, 9 bases remained unmatched. Points on this clone: The antigen remains unidentified.

Assay used: immunoSEQ multiplex PCR; TCRdb lists only in-frame clones, some missing. The table lists some 60,000 clones, approximately 89% of them singletons. Study-level findings and limits: Blood T cells, both CD4+ and CD8+, expanded clonally by week 6 at 0.1 to 3.0 mg/kg. Expanded clones tended on average to be more numerous among CD8+ T cells than CD4+.

The sequencing here drew on CD4+ or CD8+ T cells sorted from blood, taken in a trial of the OX40 agonist ivuxolimab. The sequence was obtained from an adult with an advanced solid tumor such as melanoma, head and neck, liver or kidney cancer. The gene calls are TRBV7-2 and TRBJ2-7, with 7 bases fitting TRBD1. The CDR3 loop reads CASSLVGGDRVEQYF. Written as DNA, the CDR3 is TGTGCCAGCAGCTTAGTTGGTGGAGACAGGGTCGAGCAGTACTTC. The variable domain in full, with the rest retrieved from reference TRBV7-2 and TRBJ2-7, is GAGVSQSPSNKVTEKGKDVELRCDPISGHTALYWYRQSLGQGLEFLIYFQGNSAPDKSGLPSDRFSAERTGGSVSTLTIQRTQQEDSAVYLCASSLVGGDRVEQYFGPGTRLTVT.